A single T cell receptor (beta chain) is shown here with its context. This clonotype has only a few counts. Its antigen has not been determined. Per-base qualities were not stored, and no clone one base away is much larger. The data were obtained in a study of T-cell memory formation after mild COVID-19 (dated by TCRdb to about 2021). Study-level background: TCR sequence clusters from the two donors were found to be largely donor specific. In a couple of donors, T-cell clones that expanded and contracted after mild COVID-19 were tracked by sequencing TCRalpha and TCRbeta repertoires over time. The cohort was made up of two young adult volunteers, one female and one male, who were previously healthy.

The listed sequencing device is Illumina NovaSeq 6000. Using 5'RACE with constant-segment primers, TCRalpha and TCRbeta cDNA libraries were constructed, with sample barcodes and unique molecular identifiers added in the process. Trizol reagent was used to extract RNA from every sample. The libraries were amplified in two PCR steps, and the second step added a second sample barcode and Illumina TruSeq adapters. Sequencing of the libraries was done on an Illumina NovaSeq, producing 2 x 150 bp paired-end reads. For the original study's pipeline: The reads were demultiplexed and collapsed into UMI-guided consensus sequences using migec v1.2.7. Using mixcr v2.1.11, the UMI consensuses were aligned to TRA and TRB V and J templates and assembled into clonotypes. Expanded or contracted clonotypes were those called significant by both edgeR and NoisET, with noise models trained on biological replicates. For edgeR calls, the cutoffs were a false discovery rate-adjusted p below 0.01 and a log2 fold-change threshold of 1. PCA with hierarchical clustering of max-normalized trajectories of the 1000 most abundant clonotypes was used as exploratory dynamics analysis. Separately sequenced CD4+ and CD8+ repertoires were used to assign the CD4 or CD8 phenotype of responding clones. In TCRdb, the public reads were trimmed at Q25 with fastp and aligned with MiXCR, with productive beta chains retained. Rows merge per CDR3 protein into single entries with the most common DNA and genes. It is TCRdb's table, rather than the study itself, that gives the V and J calls and clone size. The sample table holds hundreds of thousands of distinct CDR3 sequences, of which 15% were seen once. About 20% of the sample is taken by the ten largest.

Ficoll-Paque density gradient centrifugation was used to isolate PBMCs. Overall results and qualifications from the work: Contracting CD4+ clones appeared mostly in the CM and EM memory subsets, whereas CD8+ clones were enriched in EMRA. Clones that contracted from day 15 to 85 showed balanced CD4/CD8 phenotypes, whereas a second wave of clones that expanded from day 15 to 37 leaned towards CD4+. Some responding clones were found in pre-infection memory, which suggests that pre-existing cross-reactive memory T cells took part in the SARS-CoV-2 response. Only two mild cases were covered in the study, and larger cohorts including severe cases with pre-infection samples were considered necessary. SARS-CoV-2 specificity of the second-wave clones peaking on day 37 was not confirmed.

The sequenced sample was PBMCs or a T cell subset sorted from them (not recorded which). This TCR was recovered from a man between 18 and 29 years old who had mild COVID-19 (a few samples of this study predate the infection). The sample titles of this study are shuffled in the database, so cell type and time point are left out; the donor was told from shared clones.

The CDR3 protein is CASTPYDFSTDTQYF. The nucleotide sequence reads TGTGCCAGCACACCGTACGACTTTAGCACAGATACGCAGTATTTT. Recombination linked TRBV6-2 or TRBV6-3 to TRBJ2-3, with no confidently assigned D gene. Taken from cysteine to phenylalanine, the CDR3 has 15 residues. The sequence is cut down to CDR3 DNA, 45 bases in frame from base 1. CDR1 and CDR2 are read off the germline V gene as MNHEY and SVGEGT. A distance of 14 bases separates the germline ends of V and J, which lose 7 bases and 0 bases respectively.